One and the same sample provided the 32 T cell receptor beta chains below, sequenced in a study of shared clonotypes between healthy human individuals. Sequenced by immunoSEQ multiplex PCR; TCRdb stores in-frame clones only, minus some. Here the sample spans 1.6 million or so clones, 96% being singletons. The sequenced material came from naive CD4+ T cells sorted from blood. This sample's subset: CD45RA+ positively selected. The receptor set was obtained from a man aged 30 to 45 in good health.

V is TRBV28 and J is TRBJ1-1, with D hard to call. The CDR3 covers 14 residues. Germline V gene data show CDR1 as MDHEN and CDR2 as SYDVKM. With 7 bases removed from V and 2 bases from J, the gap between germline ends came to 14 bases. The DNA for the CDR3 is TGTGCCAGCACGTTTGCGGTGATCAACACTGAAGCTTTCTTT. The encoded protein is CASTFAVINTEAFF.

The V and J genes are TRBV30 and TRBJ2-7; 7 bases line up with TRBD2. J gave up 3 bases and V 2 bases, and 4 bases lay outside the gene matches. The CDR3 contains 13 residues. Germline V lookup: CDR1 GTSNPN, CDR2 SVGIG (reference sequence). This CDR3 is CAWSLAEYYEQYF. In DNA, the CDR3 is TGTGCCTGGAGTCTAGCGGAGTACTACGAGCAGTACTTC.

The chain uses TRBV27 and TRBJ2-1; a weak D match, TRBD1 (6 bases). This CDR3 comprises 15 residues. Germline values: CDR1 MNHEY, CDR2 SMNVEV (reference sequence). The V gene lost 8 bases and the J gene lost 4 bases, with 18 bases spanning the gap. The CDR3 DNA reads TGTGCCAGCGGACTCCACAGGGCACAATACAATGAGCAGTTCTTC. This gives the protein CASGLHRAQYNEQFF.

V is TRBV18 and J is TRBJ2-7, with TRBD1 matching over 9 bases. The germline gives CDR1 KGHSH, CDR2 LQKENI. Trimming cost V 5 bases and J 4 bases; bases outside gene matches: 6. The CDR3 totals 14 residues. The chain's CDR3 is CASSTDRGGYEQYF. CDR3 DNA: TGTGCCAGCTCAACAGACAGGGGGGGATACGAGCAGTACTTC.

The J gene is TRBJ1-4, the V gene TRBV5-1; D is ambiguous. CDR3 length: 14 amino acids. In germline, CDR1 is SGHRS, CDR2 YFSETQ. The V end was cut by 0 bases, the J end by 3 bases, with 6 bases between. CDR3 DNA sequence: TGCGCCAGCAGCTTGGATATCCCTAATGAAAAACTGTTTTTT. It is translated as CASSLDIPNEKLFF.

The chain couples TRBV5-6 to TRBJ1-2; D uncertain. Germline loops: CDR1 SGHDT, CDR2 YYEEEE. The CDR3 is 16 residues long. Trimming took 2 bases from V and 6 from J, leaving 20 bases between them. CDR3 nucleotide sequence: TGTGCCAGCAGCTTACGAAGCGGATCCCTTCTTAATGGCTACACCTTC. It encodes CASSLRSGSLLNGYTF.

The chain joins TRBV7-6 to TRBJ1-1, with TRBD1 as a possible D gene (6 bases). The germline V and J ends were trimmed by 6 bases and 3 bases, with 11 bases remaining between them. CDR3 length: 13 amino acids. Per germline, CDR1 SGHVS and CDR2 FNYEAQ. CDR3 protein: CASSQGIDTEAFF. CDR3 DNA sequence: TGTGCCAGCAGTCAGGGGATCGACACTGAAGCTTTCTTT.

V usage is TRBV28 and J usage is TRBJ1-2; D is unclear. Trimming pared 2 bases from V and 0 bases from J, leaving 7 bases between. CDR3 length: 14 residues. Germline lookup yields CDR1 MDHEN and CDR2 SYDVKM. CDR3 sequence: CASSLQRANYGYTF. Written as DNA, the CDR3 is TGTGCCAGCAGTTTACAGCGCGCTAACTATGGCTACACCTTC.

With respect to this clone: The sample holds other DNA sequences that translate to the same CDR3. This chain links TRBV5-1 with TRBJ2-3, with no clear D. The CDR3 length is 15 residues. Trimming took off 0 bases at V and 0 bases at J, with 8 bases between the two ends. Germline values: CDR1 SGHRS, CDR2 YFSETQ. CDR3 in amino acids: CASSLVGRSTDTQYF. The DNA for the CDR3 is TGCGCCAGCAGCTTGGTAGGCAGGAGCACAGATACGCAGTATTTT.

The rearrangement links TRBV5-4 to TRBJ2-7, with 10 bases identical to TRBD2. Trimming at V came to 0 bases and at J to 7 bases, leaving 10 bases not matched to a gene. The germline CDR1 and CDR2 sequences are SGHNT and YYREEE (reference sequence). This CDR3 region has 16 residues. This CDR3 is CASSLDGRLAGVEQYF. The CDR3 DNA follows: TGTGCCAGCAGCTTGGACGGGCGGCTAGCGGGAGTTGAGCAGTACTTC.

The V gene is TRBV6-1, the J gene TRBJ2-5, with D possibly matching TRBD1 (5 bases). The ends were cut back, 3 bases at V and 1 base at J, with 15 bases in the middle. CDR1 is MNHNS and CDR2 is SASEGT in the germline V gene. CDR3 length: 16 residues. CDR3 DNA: TGTGCCAGCAGTGAGAACCCCCCACAGGTCCAAGAGACCCAGTACTTC. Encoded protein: CASSENPPQVQETQYF.

In DNA form, the CDR3 reads TGTGCCAGCAGTAAGGGACAGGGGGCTGACTATGGCTACACCTTC. This gives the protein CASSKGQGADYGYTF. V is TRBV28 and J is TRBJ1-2, with 12 bases lining up with TRBD1. The ends lost 5 bases at V and 3 bases at J; junction bases unmatched: 4. CDR1 is MDHEN, CDR2 SYDVKM, per germline. This CDR3 has 15 residues.

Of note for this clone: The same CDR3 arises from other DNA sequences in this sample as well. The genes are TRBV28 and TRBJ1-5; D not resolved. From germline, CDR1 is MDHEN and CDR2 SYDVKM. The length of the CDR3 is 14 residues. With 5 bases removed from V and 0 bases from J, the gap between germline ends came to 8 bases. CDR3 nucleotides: TGTGCCAGCAGTACCCCCCATAGCAATCAGCCCCAGCATTTT. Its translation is CASSTPHSNQPQHF.

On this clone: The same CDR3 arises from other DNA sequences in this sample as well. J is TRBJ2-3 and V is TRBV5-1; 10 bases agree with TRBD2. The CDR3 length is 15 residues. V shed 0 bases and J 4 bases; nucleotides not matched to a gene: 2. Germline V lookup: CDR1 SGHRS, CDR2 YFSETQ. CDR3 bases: TGCGCCAGCAGCTTGGGAGCGGGAGGGCCAGATACGCAGTATTTT. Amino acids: CASSLGAGGPDTQYF.

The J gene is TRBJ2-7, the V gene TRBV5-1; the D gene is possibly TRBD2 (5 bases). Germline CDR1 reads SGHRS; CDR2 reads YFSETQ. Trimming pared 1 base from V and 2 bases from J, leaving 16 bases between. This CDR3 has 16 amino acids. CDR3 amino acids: CASSLIFSGPTYEQYF. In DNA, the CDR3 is TGCGCCAGCAGCTTGATTTTCAGCGGACCTACCTACGAGCAGTACTTC.

CDR3 protein: CASSGLENYNEQFF. In DNA form, the CDR3 reads TGTGCCAGCAGTGGGTTAGAGAATTACAATGAGCAGTTCTTC. The gene calls are TRBV6-1 and TRBJ2-1; D unresolved. CDR3 length: 14 residues. Trimming pared 4 bases from V and 4 bases from J, leaving 11 bases between. CDR1 MNHNS and CDR2 SASEGT come from the germline V gene.

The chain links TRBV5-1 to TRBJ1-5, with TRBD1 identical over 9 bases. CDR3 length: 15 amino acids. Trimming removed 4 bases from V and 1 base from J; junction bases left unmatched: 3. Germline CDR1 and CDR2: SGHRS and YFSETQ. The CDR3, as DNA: TGCGCCAGCAGCATCACAGGGGGCAGCAATCAGCCCCAGCATTTT. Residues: CASSITGGSNQPQHF.

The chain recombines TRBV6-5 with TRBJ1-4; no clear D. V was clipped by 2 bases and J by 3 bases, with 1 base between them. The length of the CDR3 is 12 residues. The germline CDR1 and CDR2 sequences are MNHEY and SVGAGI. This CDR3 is CASSYANEKLFF. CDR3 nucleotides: TGTGCCAGCAGTTACGCTAATGAAAAACTGTTTTTT.

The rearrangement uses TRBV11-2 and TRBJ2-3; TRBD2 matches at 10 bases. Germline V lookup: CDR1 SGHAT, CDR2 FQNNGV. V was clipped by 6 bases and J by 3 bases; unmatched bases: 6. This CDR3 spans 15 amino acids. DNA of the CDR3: TGTGCCAGCAGACCGAGCGGGAGGGTGACAGATACGCAGTATTTT. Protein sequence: CASRPSGRVTDTQYF.

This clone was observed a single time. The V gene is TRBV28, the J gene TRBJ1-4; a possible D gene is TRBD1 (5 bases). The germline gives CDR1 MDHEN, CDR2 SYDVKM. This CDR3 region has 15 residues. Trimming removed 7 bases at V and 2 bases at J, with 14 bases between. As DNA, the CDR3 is TGTGCCAGCAACACAGACGGGACCACTAATGAAAAACTGTTTTTT. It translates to CASNTDGTTNEKLFF.

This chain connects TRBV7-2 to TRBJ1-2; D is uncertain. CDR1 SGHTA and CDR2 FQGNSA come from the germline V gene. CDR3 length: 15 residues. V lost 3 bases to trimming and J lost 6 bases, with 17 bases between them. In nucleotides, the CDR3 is TGTGCCAGCAGCTTTCGGACGGAGGTTCAGGATGGCTACACCTTC. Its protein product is CASSFRTEVQDGYTF. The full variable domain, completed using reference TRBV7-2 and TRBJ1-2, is GAGVSQSPSNKVTEKGKDVELRCDPISGHTALYWYRQSLGQGLEFLIYFQGNSAPDKSGLPSDRFSAERTGGSVSTLTIQRTQQEDSAVYLCASSFRTEVQDGYTFGSGTRLTVV.

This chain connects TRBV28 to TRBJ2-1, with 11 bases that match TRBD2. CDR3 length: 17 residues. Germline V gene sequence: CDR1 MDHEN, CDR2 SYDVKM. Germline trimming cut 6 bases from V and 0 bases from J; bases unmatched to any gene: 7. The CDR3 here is CASSSLSGRGSYNEQFF. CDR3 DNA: TGTGCCAGCAGCTCGCTTAGCGGGAGGGGCTCCTACAATGAGCAGTTCTTC.

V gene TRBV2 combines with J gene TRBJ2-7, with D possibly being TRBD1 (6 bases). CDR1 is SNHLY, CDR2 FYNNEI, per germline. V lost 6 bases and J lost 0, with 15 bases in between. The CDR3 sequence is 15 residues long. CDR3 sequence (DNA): TGTGCCAGCAGGCCGGACAGCCCGTTCTCCTACGAGCAGTACTTC. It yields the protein CASRPDSPFSYEQYF. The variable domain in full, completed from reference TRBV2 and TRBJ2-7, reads EPEVTQTPSHQVTQMGQEVILRCVPISNHLYFYWYRQILGQKVEFLVSFYNNEISEKSEIFDDQFSVERPDGSNFTLKIRSTKLEDSAMYFCASRPDSPFSYEQYFGPGTRLTVT.

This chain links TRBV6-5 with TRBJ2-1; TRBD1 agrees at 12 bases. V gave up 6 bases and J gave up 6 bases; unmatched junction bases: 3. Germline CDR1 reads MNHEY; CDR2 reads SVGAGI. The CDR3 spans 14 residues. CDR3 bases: TGTGCCAGCAGACGGGGACAGGGGGCCAATGAGCAGTTCTTC. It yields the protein CASRRGQGANEQFF.

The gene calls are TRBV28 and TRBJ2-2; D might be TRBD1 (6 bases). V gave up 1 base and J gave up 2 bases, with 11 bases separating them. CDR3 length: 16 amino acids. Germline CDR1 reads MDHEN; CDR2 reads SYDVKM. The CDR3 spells CASSLLMGANTGELFF. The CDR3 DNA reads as TGTGCCAGCAGTTTATTAATGGGGGCAAACACCGGGGAGCTGTTTTTT. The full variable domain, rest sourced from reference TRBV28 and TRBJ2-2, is DVKVTQSSRYLVKRTGEKVFLECVQDMDHENMFWYRQDPGLGLRLIYFSYDVKMKEKGDIPEGYSVSREKKERFSLILESASTNQTSMYLCASSLLMGANTGELFFGEGSRLTVL.

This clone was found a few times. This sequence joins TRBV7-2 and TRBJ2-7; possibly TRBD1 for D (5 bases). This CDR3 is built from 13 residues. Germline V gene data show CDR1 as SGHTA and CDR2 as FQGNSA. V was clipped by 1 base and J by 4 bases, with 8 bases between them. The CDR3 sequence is CASSLGTLYEQYF. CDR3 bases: TGTGCCAGCAGCTTAGGGACACTGTACGAGCAGTACTTC.

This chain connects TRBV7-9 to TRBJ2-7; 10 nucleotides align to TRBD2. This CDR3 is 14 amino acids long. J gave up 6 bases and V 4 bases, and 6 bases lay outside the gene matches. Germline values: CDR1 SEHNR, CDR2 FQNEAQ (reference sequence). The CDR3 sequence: CASSSSGTSAEQYF. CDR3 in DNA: TGTGCCAGCAGCTCCTCCGGGACTAGCGCCGAGCAGTACTTC.

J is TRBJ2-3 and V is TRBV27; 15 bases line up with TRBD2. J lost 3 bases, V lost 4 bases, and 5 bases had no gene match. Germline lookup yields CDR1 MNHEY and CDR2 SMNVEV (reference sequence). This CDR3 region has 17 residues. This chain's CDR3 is CASSSRTSGRVTDTQYF. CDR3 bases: TGTGCCAGCAGTTCCCGGACTAGCGGGAGGGTAACAGATACGCAGTATTTT.

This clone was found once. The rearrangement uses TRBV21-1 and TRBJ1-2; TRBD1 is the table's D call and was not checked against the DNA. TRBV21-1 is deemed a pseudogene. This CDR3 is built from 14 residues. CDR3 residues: CASRTGGRIYGYTF. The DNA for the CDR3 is TGTGCCAGCAGGACAGGGGGCCGGATCTATGGCTACACCTTC.

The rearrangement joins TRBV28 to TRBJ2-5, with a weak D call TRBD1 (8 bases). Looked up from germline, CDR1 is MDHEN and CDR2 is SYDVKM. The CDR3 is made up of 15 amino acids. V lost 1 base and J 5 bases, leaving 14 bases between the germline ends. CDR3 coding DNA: TGTGCCAGCAGTTTATCACAGGGGGGGGTCGAGACCCAGTACTTC. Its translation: CASSLSQGGVETQYF.

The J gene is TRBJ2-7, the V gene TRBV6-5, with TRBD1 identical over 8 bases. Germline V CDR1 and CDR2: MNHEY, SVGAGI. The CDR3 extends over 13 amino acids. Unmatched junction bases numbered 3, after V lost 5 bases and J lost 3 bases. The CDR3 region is CASSRTGFYEQYF. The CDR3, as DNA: TGTGCCAGCAGTAGGACAGGGTTCTACGAGCAGTACTTC.

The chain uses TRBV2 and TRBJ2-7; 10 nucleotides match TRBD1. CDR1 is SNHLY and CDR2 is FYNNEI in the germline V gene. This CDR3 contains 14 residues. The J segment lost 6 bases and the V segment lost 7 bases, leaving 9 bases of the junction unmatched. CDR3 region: CASIIMGTGAEQYF. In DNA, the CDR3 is TGTGCCAGCATCATTATGGGGACAGGGGCCGAGCAGTACTTC.